One T cell receptor (beta chain) is described in this entry. Mismatch with germline at one junction end may stem from a read error. This specimen comes from a study of blood T cell repertoires in COVID-19. Across the whole study: The United States, Italy and Spain provided the acute and convalescent COVID-19 samples. In each case, the material was cDNA or gDNA derived from T cells, B-cell-depleted T cells, or PBMCs.

Per the authors' pipeline: Counts of nucleated cells, estimated from reference gene primer amplification, were obtained. Produced via immunoSEQ multiplex PCR; TCRdb's table is partial and in-frame only. The V and J calls and clone size come from that table; D and trimming were worked out from the DNA. The data show roughly 200,000 clones, about 80% seen once. The length of the CDR3 is 15 residues. CDR1 and CDR2 (germline): SSHAT, FNYEAQ (reference sequence). Input material: peripheral blood. The chain has TRBV7-7 and TRBJ2-5, with 7 nucleotides matching TRBD2. The receptor was isolated from a human donor in a cohort sampled during active COVID-19. The CDR3 loop reads CASTHSVAGEETQYF. The CDR3 DNA is TGTGCTAGCACCCACTCGGTTGCGGGGGAGGAGACCCAGTACTTC.